This note documents a single T cell receptor beta chain sequence. The V and J ends lost 3 bases and 0 bases respectively, with 9 bases between them. This CDR3 comprises 14 residues. The germline V gene encodes CDR1 MDHEN and CDR2 SYDVKM. The sample comes from a study of blood T cell repertoires in COVID-19. Across the study: From the United States, Italy and Spain came samples of acute and convalescent COVID-19. The cDNA or gDNA used as material had been derived from T cells, B-cell-depleted T cells, or PBMCs.

Some clones are missing from TCRdb's copy, which holds only in-frame ones; the method was immunoSEQ multiplex PCR. The data hold 300,000 to 350,000 clones, with approximately 86% observed a single time. Specimen: peripheral blood. This rearrangement joins TRBV28 to TRBJ2-7; the D is unclear. This clonotype was sampled from a man in his thirties or forties with COVID-19, enrolled during active disease. The CDR3 region is CASSFSVSSYEQYF. Here the CDR3 DNA reads TGTGCCAGCAGTTTCAGCGTTAGCTCCTACGAGCAGTACTTC.